These 14 T cell receptor beta chains were sequenced from one sample in a study of pediatric ulcerative colitis. One to two pinch biopsies were taken from the rectum during colonoscopy. Clones were read by immunoSEQ multiplex PCR, and TCRdb kept only the in-frame ones, dropping some. The repertoire holds approximately 15,000 clones, just under 75% seen once, with around 3.5% in the top ten. The specimen sequenced was gut tissue. These receptors came from a girl under 18 with moderate ulcerative colitis.

This clone was recorded only once. The chain joins TRBV11-3 to TRBJ2-7; possibly TRBD1 for D (6 bases). Germline values: CDR1 SGHNT, CDR2 YENEEA. The CDR3 has 14 amino acids. V lost 0 bases, J lost 7 bases, and 13 bases lay in between. In nucleotides, the CDR3 is TGTGCCAGCAGCTTAGATCGCCAGGGGCCGGAGCAGTACTTC. Translating gives CASSLDRQGPEQYF.

The V and J genes are TRBV5-6 and TRBJ1-5; D unresolved. The germline gives CDR1 SGHDT, CDR2 YYEEEE. V lost 1 base and J lost 3, with 11 bases in between. The CDR3 totals 15 residues. The CDR3 here is CASSLQSRPNQPQHF. CDR3 nucleotides: TGTGCCAGCAGCTTGCAGTCCAGGCCCAATCAGCCCCAGCATTTT.

V usage is TRBV19 and J usage is TRBJ1-2, with a possible D match to TRBD1 (5 bases). Germline CDR1 and CDR2: LNHDA and SQIVND (reference sequence). The CDR3 is made up of 15 amino acids. Trimming left V 7 bases short and J 8 bases short, with 23 bases between. For the CDR3, the DNA is TGTGCCAGTAAGGTCCCAGGGCCCATTACTACGGGCTACACCTTC. It codes for CASKVPGPITTGYTF.

The gene calls are TRBV5-1 and TRBJ2-5; 8 positions match TRBD1. CDR1 and CDR2 from the germline V gene are SGHRS and YFSETQ. This CDR3 is built from 15 residues. The V segment lost 0 bases and the J segment 3 bases; nucleotides outside the gene matches: 4. CDR3 bases: TGCGCCAGCAGCTTGGCCGGGACAGGAGAAGAGACCCAGTACTTC. This encodes CASSLAGTGEETQYF.

J is TRBJ2-5 and V is TRBV10-3; 12 nucleotides line up with TRBD2. CDR3 length: 13 residues. The germline V gene has CDR1 ENHRY and CDR2 SYGVKD. Trimming took 10 bases from V and 5 from J; bases not matched to a gene: 5. The CDR3 spells CATRTSGVETQYF. The DNA for the CDR3 is TGTGCCACCAGGACTAGCGGGGTTGAGACCCAGTACTTC.

This clone occurred a few times. The gene calls are TRBV6-4 and TRBJ2-3, with TRBD2 matching 12 bases. The germline V gene encodes CDR1 MRHNA and CDR2 SNTAGT. The trim removed 4 bases at V and 4 bases at J, leaving 3 bases unmatched. The CDR3 sequence is 15 residues long. In DNA, the CDR3 is TGTGCCAGCAGTGTAACTAGCGGGGGGCCAGATACGCAGTATTTT. Its translation: CASSVTSGGPDTQYF.

About this clone: The sample carries other DNA sequences with the same CDR3. V usage is TRBV6-1 and J usage is TRBJ2-3; 12 bases align to TRBD2. Germline V gene sequence: CDR1 MNHNS, CDR2 SASEGT. V shed 2 bases and J 4 bases; nucleotides not matched to a gene: 1. This CDR3 contains 15 residues. The CDR3 here is CASSELAGGPDTQYF. Written as DNA, the CDR3 is TGTGCCAGCAGTGAACTAGCGGGAGGGCCAGATACGCAGTATTTT.

With regard to this clone: This sample includes further DNA sequences coding for the same CDR3. The chain combines TRBV29-1 with TRBJ1-2; D gene uncertain. V lost 4 bases, J lost 2 bases, and 14 bases lay in between. This CDR3 region has 14 residues. Germline values: CDR1 SQVTM, CDR2 ANQGSEA. DNA for the CDR3: TGCAGCGTTGTTGGTAGAGGACTGAACTATGGCTACACCTTC. It specifies CSVVGRGLNYGYTF.

Sample share makes this clone medium-sized. The genes are TRBV30 and TRBJ2-7; D is uncertain. The V end was cut by 1 base, the J end by 0 bases, with 7 bases between. Germline V gene lookup returns CDR1 GTSNPN and CDR2 SVGIG (reference sequence). CDR3 length: 13 amino acids. CDR3 in DNA: TGTGCCTGGAGTGATCAGGACTCCTACGAGCAGTACTTC. It is translated as CAWSDQDSYEQYF.

The table lists this clone with a count of one. CDR3 sequence reads: CASSRGSGELFF. CDR3 nucleotides: TGTGCCAGCAGCCGGGGGTCCGGGGAGCTGTTTTTT. This sequence joins TRBV7-3 and TRBJ2-2; D is perhaps TRBD2 (6 bases). CDR3 length equals 12 residues. Germline V gene lookup returns CDR1 SGHTA and CDR2 FQGTGA. Trimming took off 5 bases at V and 6 bases at J, with 7 bases between the two ends. Variable domain in full (rest from reference TRBV7-3 and TRBJ2-2): GAGVSQTPSNKVTEKGKYVELRCDPISGHTALYWYRQSLGQGPEFLIYFQGTGAADDSGLPNDRFFAVRPEGSVSTLKIQRTERGDSAVYLCASSRGSGELFFGEGSRLTVL.

This clone was seen a single time. The gene calls are TRBV28 and TRBJ1-3; D remains ambiguous. This CDR3 spans 14 amino acids. The germline gives CDR1 MDHEN, CDR2 SYDVKM. Trimming stripped 7 bases from V and 3 bases from J, with 13 bases between. In nucleotides, the CDR3 is TGTGCCAGCACCCCACAGAGTGTTGGAAACACCATATATTTT. It encodes CASTPQSVGNTIYF.

The rearrangement uses TRBV6-1 and TRBJ2-5; 7 bases map to TRBD1. CDR3 size: 13 residues. The junction had 6 bases not matched to a gene; V was cut back by 6 bases and J by 5 bases. Germline V gene sequence: CDR1 MNHNS, CDR2 SASEGT. The CDR3 bases are TGTGCCAGCAGCCCGACAGGGTGGGAGACCCAGTACTTC. Its protein product is CASSPTGWETQYF.

The chain combines TRBV18 with TRBJ1-4; 8 bases are shared with TRBD1. Germline V lookup: CDR1 KGHSH, CDR2 LQKENI. The CDR3 runs to 15 residues. J lost 8 bases, V lost 1 base, and 6 bases had no gene match. The CDR3 DNA sequence: TGTGCCAGCTCACCACGGACAGGGAGGTACGAAAAACTGTTTTTT. This gives the protein CASSPRTGRYEKLFF.

This clone was seen more than once but under ten times. This rearrangement joins TRBV5-1 to TRBJ1-1; D possibly corresponds to TRBD1 (6 bases). Germline V gives CDR1 SGHRS, CDR2 YFSETQ. Trimming took off 5 bases at V and 0 bases at J, with 11 bases between the two ends. The CDR3 covers 14 residues. CDR3 in amino acids: CASSPDSMNTEAFF. As DNA, the CDR3 is TGCGCCAGCAGTCCGGACAGTATGAACACTGAAGCTTTCTTT.